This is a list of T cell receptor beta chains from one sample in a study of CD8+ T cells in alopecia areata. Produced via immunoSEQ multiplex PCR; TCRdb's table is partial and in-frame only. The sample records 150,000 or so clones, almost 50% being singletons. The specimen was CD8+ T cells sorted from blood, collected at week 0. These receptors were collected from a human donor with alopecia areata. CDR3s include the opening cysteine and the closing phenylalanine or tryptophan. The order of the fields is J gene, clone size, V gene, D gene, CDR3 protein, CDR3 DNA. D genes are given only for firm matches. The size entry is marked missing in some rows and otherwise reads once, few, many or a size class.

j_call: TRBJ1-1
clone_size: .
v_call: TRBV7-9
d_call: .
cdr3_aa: CASSQNPNPEAFF
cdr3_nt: TGTGCCAGCAGCCAAAACCCCAATCCAGAAGCTTTCTTT

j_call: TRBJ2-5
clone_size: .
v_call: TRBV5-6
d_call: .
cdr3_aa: CASSLNLPVGRGTQYF
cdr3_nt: TGTGCCAGCAGCTTGAATCTCCCGGTGGGACGGGGGACCCAGTACTTC

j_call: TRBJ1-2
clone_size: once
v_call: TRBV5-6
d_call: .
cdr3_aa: CASSPGPRNNTF
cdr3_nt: TGTGCCAGCAGCCCGGGGCCGAGGAACAACACCTTC

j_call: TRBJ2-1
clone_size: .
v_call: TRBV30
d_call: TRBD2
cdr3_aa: CAWTAGGFSYNEQFF
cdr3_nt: TGTGCCTGGACCGCGGGGGGTTTCTCCTACAATGAGCAGTTCTTC

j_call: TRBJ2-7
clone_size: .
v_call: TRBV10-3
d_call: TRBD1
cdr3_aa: CAISGSGQGDWEQYF
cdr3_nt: TGTGCCATCAGTGGAAGCGGTCAGGGGGATTGGGAGCAGTACTTC

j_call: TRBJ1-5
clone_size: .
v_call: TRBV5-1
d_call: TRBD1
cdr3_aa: CASSYPGTVNQPQHF
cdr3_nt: TGCGCCAGCAGCTACCCGGGGACAGTTAATCAGCCCCAGCATTTT

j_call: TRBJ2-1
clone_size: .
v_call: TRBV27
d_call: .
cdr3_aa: CASSPWGPYNEQFF
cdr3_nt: TGTGCCAGCAGTCCCTGGGGACCCTACAATGAGCAGTTCTTC

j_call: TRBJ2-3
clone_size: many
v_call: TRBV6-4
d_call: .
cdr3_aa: CASSDSGTSTDTQYF
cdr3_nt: TGTGCCAGCAGTGACTCCGGGACTAGCACAGATACGCAGTATTTT

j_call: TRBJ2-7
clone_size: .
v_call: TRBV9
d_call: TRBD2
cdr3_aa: CASSVGGGPLHEQYF
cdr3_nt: TGTGCCAGCAGCGTAGGCGGGGGACCCCTCCACGAGCAGTACTTC

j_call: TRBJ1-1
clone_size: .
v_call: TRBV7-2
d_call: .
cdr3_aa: CASSFLRRGTEAFF
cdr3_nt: TGTGCCAGCAGCTTCCTCCGGAGGGGAACTGAAGCTTTCTTT

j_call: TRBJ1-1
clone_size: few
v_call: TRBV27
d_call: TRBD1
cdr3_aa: CASSTIPGTANTEAFF
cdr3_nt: TGTGCCAGCAGCACCATCCCCGGGACAGCGAACACTGAAGCTTTCTTT

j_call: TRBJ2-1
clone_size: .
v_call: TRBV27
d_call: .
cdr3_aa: CASSSPSDSVYNEQFF
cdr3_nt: TGTGCCAGCAGTTCCCCTTCCGACTCAGTCTACAATGAGCAGTTCTTC

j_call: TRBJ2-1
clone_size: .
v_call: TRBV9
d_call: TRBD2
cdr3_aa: CASSLRGSGGNEQFF
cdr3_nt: TGTGCCAGCAGCCTACGGGGAAGCGGGGGTAATGAGCAGTTCTTC

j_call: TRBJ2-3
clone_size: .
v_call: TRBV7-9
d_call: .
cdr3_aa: CASSLASTDTQYF
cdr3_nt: TGTGCCAGCAGCTTAGCATCCACAGATACGCAGTATTTT

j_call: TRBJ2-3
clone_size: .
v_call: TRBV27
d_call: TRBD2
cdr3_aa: CASSPLAMFTDTQYF
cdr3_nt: TGTGCCAGCAGTCCACTAGCGATGTTCACAGATACGCAGTATTTT

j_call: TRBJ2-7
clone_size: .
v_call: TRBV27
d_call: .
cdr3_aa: CASSDRTGGNEQYF
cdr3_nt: TGTGCCAGCAGCGACCGGACAGGAGGGAACGAGCAGTACTTC

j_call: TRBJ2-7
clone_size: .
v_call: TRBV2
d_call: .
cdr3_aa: CASSDIGDTYEQYF
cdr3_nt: TGTGCCAGCAGTGATATAGGGGATACCTACGAGCAGTACTTC

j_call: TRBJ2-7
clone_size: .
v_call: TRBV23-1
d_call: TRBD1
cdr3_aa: CASSQSRDRDPLDEQYF
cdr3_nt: TGCGCCAGCAGTCAATCGAGGGACAGGGACCCGCTGGACGAGCAGTACTTC

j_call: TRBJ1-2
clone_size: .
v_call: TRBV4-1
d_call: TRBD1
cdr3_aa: CASSQGTGDRFYGYTF
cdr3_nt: TGCGCCAGCAGCCAAGGGACAGGGGATCGCTTCTATGGCTACACCTTC

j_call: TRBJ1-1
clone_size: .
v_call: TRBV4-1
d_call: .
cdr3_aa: CASSPVQGIPMNTEAFF
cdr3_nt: TGCGCCAGCAGCCCGGTACAGGGAATCCCCATGAACACTGAAGCTTTCTTT

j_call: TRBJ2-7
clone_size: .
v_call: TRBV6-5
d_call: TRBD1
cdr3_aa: CASSYMTGGRYEQYF
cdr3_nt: TGTGCCAGCAGTTACATGACAGGGGGACGCTACGAGCAGTACTTC

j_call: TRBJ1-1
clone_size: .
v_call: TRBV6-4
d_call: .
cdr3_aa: CAISPTEAFF
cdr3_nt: TGTGCCATTTCCCCCACTGAAGCTTTCTTT

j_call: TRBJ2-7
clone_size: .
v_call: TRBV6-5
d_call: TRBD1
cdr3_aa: CASSYSPGTGGYEQYF
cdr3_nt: TGTGCCAGCAGTTACTCTCCCGGGACAGGGGGCTACGAGCAGTACTTC

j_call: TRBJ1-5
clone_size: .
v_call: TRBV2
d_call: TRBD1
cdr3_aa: CASSHPDRVRKSNQPQHF
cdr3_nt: TGTGCCAGCAGCCACCCTGACAGGGTCAGGAAGAGCAATCAGCCCCAGCATTTT

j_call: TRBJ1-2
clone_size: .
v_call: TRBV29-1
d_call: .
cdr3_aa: CSAPFEGGDGYTF
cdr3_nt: TGCAGCGCCCCATTTGAGGGAGGCGATGGCTACACCTTC

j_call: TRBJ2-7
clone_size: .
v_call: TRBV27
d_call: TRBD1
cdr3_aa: CASSSDRGGYEQYF
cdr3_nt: TGTGCCAGCAGTTCCGACAGGGGCGGCTACGAGCAGTACTTC

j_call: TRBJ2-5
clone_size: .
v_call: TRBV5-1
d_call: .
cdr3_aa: CASSLTETQYF
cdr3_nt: TGCGCCAGCAGCTTGACGGAGACCCAGTACTTC

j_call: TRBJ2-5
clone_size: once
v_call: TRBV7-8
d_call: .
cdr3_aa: CASSSLAGAQETQYF
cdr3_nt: TGTGCCAGCAGCTCACTAGCAGGGGCACAAGAGACCCAGTACTTC

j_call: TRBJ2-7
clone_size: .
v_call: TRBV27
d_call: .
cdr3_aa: CASSPMVTGPYEQYF
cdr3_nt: TGTGCCAGCAGTCCCATGGTGACTGGTCCCTACGAGCAGTACTTC

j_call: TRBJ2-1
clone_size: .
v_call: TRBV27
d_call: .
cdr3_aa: CASSSDTKYNEQFF
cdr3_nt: TGTGCCAGCAGTTCGGACACGAAGTACAATGAGCAGTTCTTC

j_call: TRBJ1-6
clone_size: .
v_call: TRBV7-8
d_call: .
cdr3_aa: CASSYRAGDDTNSPLHF
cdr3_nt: TGTGCCAGCAGCTACCGGGCCGGGGATGACACTAATTCACCCCTCCACTTT

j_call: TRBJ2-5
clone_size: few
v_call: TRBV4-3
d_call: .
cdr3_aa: CASSQEGEGIQETQYF
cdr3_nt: TGCGCCAGCAGCCAAGAGGGGGAAGGAATCCAAGAGACCCAGTACTTC

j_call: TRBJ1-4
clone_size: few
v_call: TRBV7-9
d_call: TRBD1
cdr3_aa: CASSAGTATNEKLFF
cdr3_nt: TGTGCCAGCAGCGCCGGGACAGCAACTAATGAAAAACTGTTTTTT

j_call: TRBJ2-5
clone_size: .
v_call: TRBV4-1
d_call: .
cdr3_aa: CASSPDGEETQYF
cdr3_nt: TGCGCCAGCAGCCCAGACGGTGAAGAGACCCAGTACTTC

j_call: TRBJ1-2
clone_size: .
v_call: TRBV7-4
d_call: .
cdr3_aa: CASSRESTQPHGYTF
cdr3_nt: TGTGCCAGCAGCCGCGAGTCGACCCAGCCCCATGGCTACACCTTC

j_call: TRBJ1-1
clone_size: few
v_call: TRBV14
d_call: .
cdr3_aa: CASLGSMNTEAFF
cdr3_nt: TGTGCCAGCTTGGGATCTATGAACACTGAAGCTTTCTTT

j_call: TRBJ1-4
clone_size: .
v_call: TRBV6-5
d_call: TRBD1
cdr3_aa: CASSSRTGDVEKLFF
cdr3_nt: TGTGCCAGCAGTTCAAGGACAGGGGATGTGGAAAAACTGTTTTTT

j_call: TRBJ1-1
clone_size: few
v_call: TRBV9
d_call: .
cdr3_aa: CASSVEGGNTEAFF
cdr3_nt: TGTGCCAGCAGCGTAGAAGGTGGGAACACTGAAGCTTTCTTT

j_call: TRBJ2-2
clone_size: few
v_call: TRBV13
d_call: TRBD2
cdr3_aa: CASSSLNGGANTGELFF
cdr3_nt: TGTGCCAGCAGCTCTCTCAACGGGGGGGCGAACACCGGGGAGCTGTTTTTT

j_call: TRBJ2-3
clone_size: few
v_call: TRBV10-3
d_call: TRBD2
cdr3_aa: CAISEAGLATPDTQYF
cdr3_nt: TGTGCCATCAGTGAGGCGGGACTAGCTACCCCAGATACGCAGTATTTT

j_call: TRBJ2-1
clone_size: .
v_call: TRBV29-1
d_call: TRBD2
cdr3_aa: CSVRGLAEQFF
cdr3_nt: TGCAGCGTTCGAGGACTAGCTGAGCAGTTCTTC

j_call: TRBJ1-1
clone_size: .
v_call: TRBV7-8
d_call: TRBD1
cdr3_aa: CASSSRDREEEAFF
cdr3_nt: TGTGCCAGCAGCTCCCGCGACAGGGAGGAAGAAGCTTTCTTT

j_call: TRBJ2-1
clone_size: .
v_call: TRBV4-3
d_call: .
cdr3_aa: CASSQLQGSHEQFF
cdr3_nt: TGCGCCAGCAGCCAACTTCAGGGATCGCATGAGCAGTTCTTC

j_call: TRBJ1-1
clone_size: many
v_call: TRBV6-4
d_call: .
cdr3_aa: CASSPPPQGYTEAFF
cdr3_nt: TGTGCCAGCAGTCCTCCCCCCCAGGGTTACACTGAAGCTTTCTTT

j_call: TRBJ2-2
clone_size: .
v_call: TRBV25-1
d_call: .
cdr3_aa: CASRGGPGELFF
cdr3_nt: TGTGCCAGCAGAGGGGGGCCCGGGGAGCTGTTTTTT

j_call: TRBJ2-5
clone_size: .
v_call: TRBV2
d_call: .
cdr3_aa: CASSELSTQETQYF
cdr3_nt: TGTGCCAGCAGTGAACTCAGTACTCAAGAGACCCAGTACTTC

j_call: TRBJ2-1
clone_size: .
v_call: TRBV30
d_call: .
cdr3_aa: CAWSLAWDEQFF
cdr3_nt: TGTGCCTGGAGTCTAGCGTGGGATGAGCAGTTCTTC

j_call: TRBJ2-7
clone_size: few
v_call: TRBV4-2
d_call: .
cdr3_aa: CASSQGGGAAYEQYF
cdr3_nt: TGTGCCAGCAGCCAAGGAGGCGGGGCGGCATACGAGCAGTACTTC

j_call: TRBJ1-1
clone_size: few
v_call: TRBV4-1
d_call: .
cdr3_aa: CASSQVQGNTEAFF
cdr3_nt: TGCGCCAGCAGCCAAGTACAGGGGAACACTGAAGCTTTCTTT

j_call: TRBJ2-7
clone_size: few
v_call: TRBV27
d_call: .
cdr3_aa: CASTPSIQYF
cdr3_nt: TGTGCCAGCACCCCTTCTATACAGTACTTC

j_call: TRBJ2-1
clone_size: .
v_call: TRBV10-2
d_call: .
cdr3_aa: CAGAPTLTYNEQFF
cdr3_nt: TGCGCCGGAGCTCCGACCCTCACCTACAATGAGCAGTTCTTC